This T cell receptor (beta chain) emerged from a study of blood T cell repertoires in COVID-19. Study summary: COVID-19 samples from acute and convalescent phases originated in the United States, Italy and Spain. Nucleic acid was either cDNA or gDNA, and it came from T cells, B-cell-depleted T cells, or PBMCs.

The protocol was immunoSEQ multiplex PCR, while the TCRdb copy is restricted to in-frame clones and leaves out a portion. The sample comprises around 63,000 clones, roughly 90% of which are singletons, and roughly 1.2% rests with the top ten. Sample: peripheral blood. The TCR sequence derives from a woman aged 55-75 years with acute or convalescent COVID-19.

The CDR3 sequence: CASSLEGGLVAGNTIYF. The CDR3 DNA follows: TGCGCCAGCAGCTTGGAGGGAGGGCTGGTGGCTGGAAACACCATATATTTT. The chain couples TRBV5-1 to TRBJ1-3; D unresolved. Germline-derived CDR1 and CDR2 are SGHRS and YFSETQ. The CDR3 has 17 residues. Trimming removed 0 bases from V and 2 bases from J, with 15 bases in between.